This T cell receptor beta chain came from a study of T-cell reconstitution after alpha-beta-depleted transplantation in children. Library preparation (for TCRbeta) was performed with unique molecular identifiers. MiXCR, applied by TCRdb to the PCR reads, yields one record per CDR3 protein. The sample has approximately 980,000 distinct CDR3 sequences, roughly 29% seen once. Study-wide results and limits: Elevated TCRbeta diversity at day 60 was traced, in some patients, to surviving recipient T cells and thymic progenitors. About two months after transplant, alpha-beta T cells reportedly came from several hundred expanded graft clones. One year after transplant, T-cell counts and diversity came mostly from newly produced T cells.

A word on this clonotype: Its target is not known.

The clonotype was recovered from a boy under three years old who had a stem cell transplant for SCID, so the T cells may come from the graft donor. This specimen consisted of PBMCs, mostly from graft donor cells, obtained 360 days after TCRalphabeta/CD19-depleted stem cell transplant.

The CDR3 is CASCEGGNQETQYF. Here the CDR3 DNA reads TGTGCCTCCTGCGAAGGGGGGAACCAAGAGACCCAGTACTTC. The V call is TRBV9, the J call TRBJ2-5, with D tentatively TRBD1 or TRBD2 (6 bases each). Trimming shortened V by 10 bases and J by 0 bases, and 16 bases separated the two germline ends. Germline values: CDR1 SGDLS, CDR2 YYNGEE. This CDR3 comprises 14 residues.